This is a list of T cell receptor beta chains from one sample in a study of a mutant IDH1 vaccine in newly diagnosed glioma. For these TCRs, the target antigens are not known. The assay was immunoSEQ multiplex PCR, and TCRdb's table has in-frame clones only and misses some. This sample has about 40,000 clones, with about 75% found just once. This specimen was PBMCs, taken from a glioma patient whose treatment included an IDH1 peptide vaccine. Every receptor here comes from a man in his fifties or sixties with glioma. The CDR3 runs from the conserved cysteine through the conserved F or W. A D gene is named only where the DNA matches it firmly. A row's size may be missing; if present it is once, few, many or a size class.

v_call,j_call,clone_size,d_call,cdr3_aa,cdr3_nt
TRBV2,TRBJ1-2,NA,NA,CASRGYTF,TGTGCCAGCAGAGGCTACACCTTC
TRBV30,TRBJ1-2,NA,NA,CAWSTRGIYGYTF,TGTGCCTGGAGTACGAGGGGGATATATGGCTACACCTTC
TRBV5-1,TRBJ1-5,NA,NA,CASSPGQTSNSNQPQHF,TGCGCCAGCAGCCCAGGACAGACTAGTAATAGCAATCAGCCCCAGCATTTT
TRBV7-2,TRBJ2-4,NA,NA,CASSLTPGKNIQYF,TGTGCCAGCAGCTTAACCCCGGGCAAAAACATTCAGTACTTC
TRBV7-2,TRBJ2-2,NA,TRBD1,CASSSGTGGTGELFF,TGTGCCAGCAGCTCCGGGACAGGGGGCACCGGGGAGCTGTTTTTT
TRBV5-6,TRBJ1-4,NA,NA,CASSRASGSSGLFF,TGTGCCAGCAGCCGAGCATCAGGTTCCTCGGGTCTGTTTTTT
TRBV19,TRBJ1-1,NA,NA,CASSTGQRNTEAFF,TGTGCCAGTAGTACAGGACAGCGAAACACTGAAGCTTTCTTT
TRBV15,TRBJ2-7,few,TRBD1,CATSPGTGGYEQYF,TGTGCCACCAGCCCTGGGACAGGGGGCTACGAGCAGTACTTC
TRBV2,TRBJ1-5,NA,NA,CASSVRALNQPQHF,TGTGCCAGCAGTGTAAGGGCCCTAAATCAGCCCCAGCATTTT
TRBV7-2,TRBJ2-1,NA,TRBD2,CASSQKVWRGAKYNEQFF,TGTGCCAGCAGCCAAAAGGTCTGGCGGGGGGCAAAATACAATGAGCAGTTCTTC
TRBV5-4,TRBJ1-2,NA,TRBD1,CASSLRTGGVDGYTF,TGTGCCAGCAGCTTACGGACAGGGGGGGTAGATGGCTACACCTTC
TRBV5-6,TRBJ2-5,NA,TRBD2,CASSSYGASGTEGTQYF,TGTGCCAGCAGCTCATATGGGGCTAGCGGGACTGAGGGGACCCAGTACTTC
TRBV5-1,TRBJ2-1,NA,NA,CASSLAASSYNEQFF,TGCGCCAGCAGCTTGGCGGCGAGCTCCTACAATGAGCAGTTCTTC
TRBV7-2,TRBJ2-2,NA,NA,CASSLWEAETGELFF,TGTGCCAGCAGCTTATGGGAGGCGGAAACCGGGGAGCTGTTTTTT
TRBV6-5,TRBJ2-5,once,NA,CASTGLETQYF,TGTGCCAGCACGGGGTTGGAGACCCAGTACTTC
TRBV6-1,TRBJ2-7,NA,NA,CASSSPGSREQYF,TGTGCCAGCAGTAGTCCAGGGTCGCGCGAGCAGTACTTC
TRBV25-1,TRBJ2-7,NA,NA,CASSDLGRGSYEQYF,TGTGCCAGCAGTGACCTAGGCCGGGGATCCTACGAGCAGTACTTC
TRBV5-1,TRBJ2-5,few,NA,CASSLAGQGQETQYF,TGCGCCAGCAGCTTGGCCGGGCAGGGCCAAGAGACCCAGTACTTC
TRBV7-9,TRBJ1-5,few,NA,CASSLAGGAGQPQHF,TGTGCCAGCAGCTTAGCGGGAGGGGCTGGGCAGCCCCAGCATTTT
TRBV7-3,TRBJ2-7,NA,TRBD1,CASSSGGSDEQYF,TGTGCCAGCAGCTCAGGGGGCTCCGACGAGCAGTACTTC
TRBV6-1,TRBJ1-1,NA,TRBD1,CASIHRQGVNTEAFF,TGTGCCAGCATCCACAGACAGGGGGTTAACACTGAAGCTTTCTTT
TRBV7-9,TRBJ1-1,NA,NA,CASIPGGTDIGTEAFF,TGTGCCAGCATCCCGGGGGGCACAGATATTGGCACTGAAGCTTTCTTT
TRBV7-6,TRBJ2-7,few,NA,CASSLGGFREQYF,TGTGCCAGCAGCTTAGGCGGCTTTCGGGAGCAGTACTTC
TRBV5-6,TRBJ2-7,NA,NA,CASSIRPGAVNYEQYF,TGTGCCAGCAGCATCCGCCCCGGGGCGGTAAACTACGAGCAGTACTTC
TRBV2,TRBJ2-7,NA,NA,CASSAGSREEDDEQYF,TGTGCCAGCAGTGCCGGGAGCAGGGAGGAGGATGACGAGCAGTACTTC
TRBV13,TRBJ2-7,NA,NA,CASSLSSGRAYEQYF,TGTGCCAGCAGCCTCTCGAGTGGTAGGGCCTACGAGCAGTACTTC
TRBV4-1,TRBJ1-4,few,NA,CASSPGRELFF,TGCGCCAGCAGCCCGGGACGGGAACTGTTTTTT
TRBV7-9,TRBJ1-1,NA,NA,CASSSNRGQEAFF,TGTGCCAGCAGCTCTAATCGCGGACAGGAAGCTTTCTTT
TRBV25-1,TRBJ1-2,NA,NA,CASSEGMGYGYTF,TGTGCCAGCAGTGAGGGCATGGGCTATGGCTACACCTTC
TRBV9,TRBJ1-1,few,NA,CASSVEQGNTEAFF,TGTGCCAGCAGCGTAGAACAGGGGAACACTGAAGCTTTCTTT
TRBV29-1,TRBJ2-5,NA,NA,CSVPTKYQETQYF,TGCAGCGTTCCGACAAAGTACCAAGAGACCCAGTACTTC
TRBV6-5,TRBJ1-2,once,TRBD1,CASSGGANYGYTF,TGTGCCAGTTCAGGGGGCGCTAACTATGGCTACACCTTC
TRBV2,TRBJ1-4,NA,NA,CASSGGRLENQFF,TGTGCCAGCAGTGGGGGTAGATTGGAGAATCAGTTTTTT
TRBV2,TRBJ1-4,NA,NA,CASSETSTNEKLFF,TGTGCCAGCAGTGAGACCTCAACTAATGAAAAACTGTTTTTT
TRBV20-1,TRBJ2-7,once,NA,CSARAHYEQYF,TGCAGTGCTAGAGCCCACTACGAGCAGTACTTC
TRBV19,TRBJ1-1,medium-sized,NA,CASSLQESSKNTEAFF,TGTGCCAGTAGTTTACAGGAGTCATCTAAGAACACTGAAGCTTTCTTT
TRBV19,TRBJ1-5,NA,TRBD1,CASSRDRSDQPQHF,TGTGCCAGTAGTAGGGACAGATCAGATCAGCCCCAGCATTTT
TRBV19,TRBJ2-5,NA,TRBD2,CASMERVGGKETQYF,TGTGCCAGTATGGAGAGAGTGGGAGGGAAGGAGACCCAGTACTTC
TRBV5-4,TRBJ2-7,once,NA,CASSLGTYEQYF,TGTGCCAGCAGCTTGGGGACCTACGAGCAGTACTTC
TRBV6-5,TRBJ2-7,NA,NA,CASSYNRLHSSYEQYF,TGTGCCAGCAGTTATAATAGGCTCCACTCCTCCTACGAGCAGTACTTC
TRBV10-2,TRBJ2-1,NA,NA,CASSAQASNEQFF,TGCGCCAGCAGTGCCCAGGCTAGCAATGAGCAGTTCTTC